This T cell receptor beta chain emerged from a study of beta chain features in type 1 diabetes. Broader study findings: All four CD4+ subsets from Type 1 diabetes patients carried moderately but significantly shorter TCRB CDR3s. Sequencing used cDNA, and cells with high TCR expression could therefore be over-represented.

Of the isolated RNA, all was reverse transcribed, and so the sequenced material was expressed TCRB transcripts. Generated by immunoSEQ multiplex PCR, the TCRdb table keeps only in-frame clones and is missing some. The data show 640,000 or so clones, roughly an eighth seen once. This CDR3 is 16 amino acids long. In germline, CDR1 is PRHDT, CDR2 FYEKMQ (reference sequence). Germline trimming cut 4 bases from V and 3 bases from J; bases unmatched to any gene: 6. Details on this clone: The antigen is undetermined.

This clonotype originated in a man in his late teens or twenties with type 1 diabetes. This chain links TRBV13 with TRBJ2-2; TRBD1 matches 9 bases. The sequencing sample was made of naive CD4+ T cells from blood. The CDR3 sequence is CASSSRQGGHTGELFF. As DNA, the CDR3 is TGTGCCAGCAGCTCTCGACAGGGGGGACACACCGGGGAGCTGTTTTTT. Full variable domain (outside the CDR3, taken from reference TRBV13 and TRBJ2-2): AAGVIQSPRHLIKEKRETATLKCYPIPRHDTVYWYQQGPGQDPQFLISFYEKMQSDKGSIPDRFSAQQFSDYHSELNMSSLELGDSALYFCASSSRQGGHTGELFFGEGSRLTVL.